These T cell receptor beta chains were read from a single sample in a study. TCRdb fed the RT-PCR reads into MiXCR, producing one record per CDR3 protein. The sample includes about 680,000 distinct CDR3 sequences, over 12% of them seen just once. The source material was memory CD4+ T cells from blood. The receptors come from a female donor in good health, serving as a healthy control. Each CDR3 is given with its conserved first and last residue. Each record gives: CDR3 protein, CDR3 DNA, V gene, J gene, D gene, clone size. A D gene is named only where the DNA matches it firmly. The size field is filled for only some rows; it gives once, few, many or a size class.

CDR3: CASSYADRGGSKNIQYF; DNA: TGTGCCAGCAGTTACGCGGACAGGGGGGGGTCCAAAAACATTCAGTACTTC; V: TRBV6-5; J: TRBJ2-4; D: TRBD1; size: -
CDR3: CASSLTGINQPQHF; DNA: TGTGCCAGCAGTTTGACGGGTATCAATCAGCCCCAGCATTTT; V: TRBV28; J: TRBJ1-5; D: -; size: -
CDR3: CSASTSGSPLRPYEQYF; DNA: TGCAGTGCTTCAACTAGCGGGAGCCCCCTACGTCCCTACGAGCAGTACTTC; V: TRBV20-1; J: TRBJ2-7; D: TRBD2; size: many
CDR3: CASSFDRGVRTDTQYF; DNA: TGTGCCAGCAGCTTTGACCGGGGGGTCCGCACAGATACGCAGTATTTT; V: TRBV5-4; J: TRBJ2-3; D: TRBD2; size: few
CDR3: CASSAQGTYNSPLHF; DNA: TGTGCCAGCAGCGCACAGGGAACCTATAATTCACCCCTCCACTTT; V: TRBV14; J: TRBJ1-6; D: -; size: few
CDR3: CSVRPLNRGRETQYF; DNA: TGCAGCGTTCGCCCCCTCAACAGGGGACGAGAGACCCAGTACTTC; V: TRBV29-1; J: TRBJ2-5; D: TRBD1; size: many
CDR3: CASSLTGARNQPQHF; DNA: TGTGCCAGCAGCTTAACTGGCGCCCGCAATCAGCCCCAGCATTTT; V: TRBV7-2; J: TRBJ1-5; D: -; size: few
CDR3: CASSQTLPRLGAFYQPQHF; DNA: TGCGCCAGCAGTCAAACCCTCCCCAGGTTAGGGGCCTTCTATCAGCCCCAGCATTTT; V: TRBV23-1; J: TRBJ1-5; D: -; size: few
CDR3: CASRTISGGNLFF; DNA: TGTGCCAGCAGGACCATTAGCGGGGGAAATTTGTTCTTC; V: TRBV5-6; J: TRBJ2-1; D: TRBD2; size: few
CDR3: CASRSSSYEQYF; DNA: TGTGCCAGCAGGAGTAGCTCCTACGAGCAGTACTTC; V: TRBV2; J: TRBJ2-7; D: -; size: -
CDR3: CASRLTSGGAYEQYF; DNA: TGTGCCAGCAGGCTGACTAGCGGGGGGGCCTACGAGCAGTACTTC; V: TRBV7-2; J: TRBJ2-7; D: TRBD2; size: -
CDR3: CASSAGLSGANVLTF; DNA: TGTGCCAGCAGCGCAGGGTTATCTGGGGCCAACGTCCTGACTTTC; V: TRBV9; J: TRBJ2-6; D: -; size: -
CDR3: CSARDWLAGNTIYF; DNA: TGCAGTGCTAGAGATTGGTTAGCTGGAAACACCATATATTTT; V: TRBV20-1; J: TRBJ1-3; D: -; size: many
CDR3: CASSDRTGNNEQFF; DNA: TGTGCCAGCAGCGATCGGACAGGCAACAATGAGCAGTTCTTC; V: TRBV7-2; J: TRBJ2-1; D: TRBD1; size: -
CDR3: CASSPIRGDEQFF; DNA: TGTGCCAGCAGTCCTATCCGGGGGGATGAGCAGTTCTTC; V: TRBV2; J: TRBJ2-1; D: TRBD2; size: -
CDR3: CASSLGGAPLEQYF; DNA: TGTGCCAGCAGTTTAGGCGGGGCGCCCCTCGAGCAGTACTTC; V: TRBV12-3/TRBV12-4; J: TRBJ2-7; D: -; size: few
CDR3: CASTMTGNDEQYF; DNA: TGTGCCAGCACCATGACAGGGAACGACGAGCAGTACTTC; V: TRBV6-5; J: TRBJ2-7; D: TRBD1; size: -
CDR3: CASSLRDSGTGELFF; DNA: TGTGCCAGCAGCCTTCGGGACTCCGGGACCGGGGAGCTGTTTTTT; V: TRBV5-1; J: TRBJ2-2; D: -; size: many
CDR3: CSAPGNSDEQFF; DNA: TGCAGTGCTCCAGGGAATTCAGATGAGCAGTTCTTC; V: TRBV20-1; J: TRBJ2-1; D: -; size: few
CDR3: CASSPGSRETQYF; DNA: TGTGCCAGCAGTCCGGGCTCGAGGGAGACCCAGTACTTC; V: TRBV28; J: TRBJ2-5; D: -; size: few
CDR3: CASSPFGQGYNEQFF; DNA: TGTGCCAGCTCACCTTTCGGACAGGGATACAATGAGCAGTTCTTC; V: TRBV18; J: TRBJ2-1; D: TRBD1; size: -
CDR3: CASSSLTGTAFF; DNA: TGTGCCAGCAGCTCATTGACAGGGACCGCTTTCTTT; V: TRBV7-3; J: TRBJ1-1; D: TRBD1; size: -